These T cell receptor beta chains were read from a single sample in a study of blood T cell repertoires in COVID-19. Clones were read by immunoSEQ multiplex PCR, and TCRdb kept only the in-frame ones, dropping some. This table has around 120,000 clones, about 79% appearing once. Sequences were obtained from peripheral blood. These receptors were obtained from a woman older than 75 with acute or convalescent COVID-19. The CDR3 runs from the conserved cysteine through the conserved F or W. The order of the fields is D gene, CDR3 length, J gene, clone size, V gene, CDR3 DNA, CDR3 protein. The D gene is left open where the match is weak. Size tells how often a clone was seen (once, few, many) or the class of an expanded clone, and some rows leave it out.

>NA|16|TRBJ2-2|NA|TRBV3-1/TRBV3-2
TGTGCCAGCAGTTCTCTGGGAGGCCCGAACACCGGGGAGCTGTTTTTT
CASSSLGGPNTGELFF
>TRBD1|11|TRBJ2-1|NA|TRBV19
TGTGCTACGGGACAGGGCGATGAGCAGTTCTTC
CATGQGDEQFF
>NA|12|TRBJ2-7|once|TRBV27
TGTGCCAGCGCCCATCCAAGGGGCGAGCAGTACTTC
CASAHPRGEQYF
>NA|16|TRBJ1-5|NA|TRBV6-5
TGTGCCAGCAGTTTGATGGGACTAGGGAGCAATCAGCCCCAGCATTTT
CASSLMGLGSNQPQHF
>TRBD1|17|TRBJ2-5|NA|TRBV7-2
TGTGCCAGCAGCTTAGGGGGGACAGGGGGATACCAAGAGACCCAGTACTTC
CASSLGGTGGYQETQYF
>NA|15|TRBJ2-7|NA|TRBV7-6
TGTGCCAGCAGCCCCCTGGTGGGGGCGTCCTACGAGCAGTACTTC
CASSPLVGASYEQYF
>TRBD2|17|TRBJ2-2|NA|TRBV7-9
TGTGCCAGCAGCCAAACTAGCGGGGGGGCCCACACCGGGGAGCTGTTTTTT
CASSQTSGGAHTGELFF
>TRBD1|14|TRBJ1-1|few|TRBV5-4
TGTGCCAGCAGCTCGGGACAGAGGAACACTGAAGCTTTCTTT
CASSSGQRNTEAFF
>TRBD1|12|TRBJ2-3|few|TRBV30
TGTGCCTCCTGGACAGGGGGGGATACGCAGTATTTT
CASWTGGDTQYF
>TRBD1|15|TRBJ2-1|NA|TRBV5-4
TGTGCCAGCAGCTTACAGGGGAACTCCTACAATGAGCAGTTCTTC
CASSLQGNSYNEQFF
>NA|14|TRBJ2-7|NA|TRBV20-1
TGCAGTGCTAGTTGGTCAGGGATCGCCTACGAGCAGTACTTC
CSASWSGIAYEQYF
>NA|14|TRBJ1-4|NA|TRBV10-2
TGCGCCAGCAGGCAAACTTCAACTAATGAAAAACTGTTTTTT
CASRQTSTNEKLFF
>TRBD1|16|TRBJ2-3|NA|TRBV4-3
TGCGCCAGCAGCCGGACCGGACAGGGGGATTCAGATACGCAGTATTTT
CASSRTGQGDSDTQYF
>NA|15|TRBJ2-2|NA|TRBV7-6
TGTGCCAGCAGCTTAGTGGAGGGGGCAGGCGGGGAGCTGTTTTTT
CASSLVEGAGGELFF
>NA|15|TRBJ1-4|few|TRBV28
TGTGCCAGCAGTCCGCAACAGGGAAGAAATGAAAAACTGTTTTTT
CASSPQQGRNEKLFF
>NA|14|TRBJ1-3|NA|TRBV7-9
TGTGCCAGCAGTCATCGACAGGCTGGAAACACCATATATTTT
CASSHRQAGNTIYF
>TRBD2|18|TRBJ2-5|NA|TRBV3-1/TRBV3-2
TGTGCCAGCAGCCCGGCTTCGGGGGGTAGCGGGGTCGCGGGGACCCAGTACTTC
CASSPASGGSGVAGTQYF
>NA|19|TRBJ1-3|NA|TRBV7-2
TGTGCCAGCACCCTTGGACTGCATACAGGGATCCCTTCTGGAAACACCATATATTTT
CASTLGLHTGIPSGNTIYF
>TRBD1|17|TRBJ1-5|NA|TRBV11-2
TGTGCCAGCAGCTCCTTCCCGGTGGGACAGGGAGGTCAGCCCCAGCATTTT
CASSSFPVGQGGQPQHF
>TRBD2|15|TRBJ2-7|NA|TRBV27
TGTGCCAGCAGTTTCGGGGGACTAGCGATCTACGAGCAGTACTTC
CASSFGGLAIYEQYF
>TRBD1|13|TRBJ1-3|NA|TRBV30
TGTGCCTGGAGCTGGGACAGTGGAAACACCATATATTTT
CAWSWDSGNTIYF
>TRBD2|16|TRBJ2-7|NA|TRBV27
TGTGCCAGCAGTTTACGGGTTAGCGGGGGGGCCGGCGAGCAGTACTTC
CASSLRVSGGAGEQYF
>NA|16|TRBJ2-1|NA|TRBV7-2
TGTGCCAGCAGTCTTACCGGGAACCCGGCCTACAATGAGCAGTTCTTC
CASSLTGNPAYNEQFF
>TRBD1|14|TRBJ2-1|few|TRBV2
TGTGCCAGCAGTGGGGACAGGGGCTACAATGAGCAGTTCTTC
CASSGDRGYNEQFF
>NA|14|TRBJ1-1|few|TRBV19
TGTGCCAGCCAACAAGAGGGATTAAGCACTGAAGCTTTCTTT
CASQQEGLSTEAFF
>TRBD1|15|TRBJ2-7|once|TRBV27
TGTGCCAGCAGTCCACAACCGGGACAGACCTACGAGCAGTACTTC
CASSPQPGQTYEQYF
>TRBD2|14|TRBJ2-1|NA|TRBV7-9
TGTGCCAGCAGCTTGGCGGGAGGGAGTAATGAGCAGTTCTTC
CASSLAGGSNEQFF
>TRBD1|13|TRBJ1-1|few|TRBV2
TGTGCCAGCAGTGAGGGACAGGGGGCAAGAGCTTTCTTT
CASSEGQGARAFF
>TRBD1|12|TRBJ1-1|few|TRBV27
TGTGCCAGCCGCAGGGGGGACACTGAAGCTTTCTTT
CASRRGDTEAFF
>TRBD1|14|TRBJ1-5|NA|TRBV2
TGTGCCAGCAGTGGGTCAGGGGGTAATCAGCCCCAGCATTTT
CASSGSGGNQPQHF
>NA|15|TRBJ2-4|NA|TRBV4-3
TGCGCCAGCAGCCAAGATCTGTCCAGGGGAGACATTCAGTACTTC
CASSQDLSRGDIQYF
>TRBD1|14|TRBJ1-2|NA|TRBV3-1/TRBV3-2
TGTGCCAGCAGCAAAATGACAGGGGACTATGGCTACACCTTC
CASSKMTGDYGYTF